This T cell receptor (beta chain) was observed in a study of blood T cell repertoires in COVID-19. Study details: Sites across the United States, Italy and Spain contributed samples from acute and convalescent COVID-19. T cells, B-cell-depleted T cells, or PBMCs provided the cDNA or gDNA that served as material.

In the original workflow: Researchers report that nucleated cell counts were estimated from reference gene primer amplification. TCRdb's table, derived via immunoSEQ multiplex PCR, lists solely in-frame clones and lacks some. V and J calls plus clone size are reproduced from that table; the DNA served to infer D and trimming. The sample carries about 220,000 clones, roughly 88% recorded once. Germline CDR1 reads SGHAT; CDR2 reads FQNNGV. Trimming stripped 1 base from V and 2 bases from J, with 9 bases between. The CDR3 runs to 14 residues. Participants were placed into cohorts based on the clinical history they reported.

This clonotype was sampled from a woman aged 45-59 years with acute COVID-19. Sequenced sample: PBMCs or T cells enriched from blood (not recorded which). The V gene is TRBV11-2, the J gene TRBJ2-7; tentative D call: TRBD2 (5 bases). CDR3 DNA sequence: TGTGCCAGCAGCTTAGGACTACGACCCTACGAGCAGTACTTC. This codes for CASSLGLRPYEQYF.